This TCR beta chain emerged from a study of blood T cell repertoires in COVID-19. Across the whole study: The origin of the acute and convalescent COVID-19 samples was the United States, Italy and Spain.

The V segment lost 5 bases and the J segment 10 bases; nucleotides outside the gene matches: 6. The CDR3 is 13 residues long. Per the original methods: For nucleated cells, counts were estimated from reference gene primer amplification. The assay was immunoSEQ multiplex PCR, and TCRdb's table has in-frame clones only and misses some. The V and J calls and clone size come from that table; D and trimming were worked out from the DNA. The table records roughly 100,000 clones, around 85% of them present only once. This chain uses TRBV12-3 or TRBV12-4 with TRBJ1-1; the match to TRBD1 covers 11 bases. The sequence came from a man older than 75 with active or convalescent COVID-19. Sample: peripheral blood. The CDR3 sequence: CASSPRDRGRAFF. The DNA of the CDR3 is TGTGCCAGCAGTCCCCGGGACAGGGGGAGAGCTTTCTTT.